This TCR beta chain came from a study of Graves' ophthalmopathy and Graves' hyperthyroidism. V was cut by 4 bases and J by 9 bases, with 16 bases left in between. Germline V gene sequence: CDR1 SGHDT, CDR2 YYEEEE. The CDR3 loop spans 14 amino acids. The sequenced template was RNA, covering the TCR beta CDR3 region. HTBI primers primed a first-round RT-PCR, and a second-round multiplex PCR followed. Via MiXCR, TCRdb re-called the multiplex PCR reads, giving one row per CDR3 protein. The sample consists of 660,000 or so distinct CDR3 sequences, 35% to 50% of them appearing once. This clonotype was observed a handful of times.

The receptor comes from an adult man with Graves' ophthalmopathy. The V gene is TRBV5-6, the J gene TRBJ2-2; D is possibly TRBD1 (8 bases). Source material: peripheral blood. The CDR3 DNA reads TGTGCCAGCAGCAACGGACAGGGAGGGTGGGAGCTGTTTTTT. This encodes CASSNGQGGWELFF.